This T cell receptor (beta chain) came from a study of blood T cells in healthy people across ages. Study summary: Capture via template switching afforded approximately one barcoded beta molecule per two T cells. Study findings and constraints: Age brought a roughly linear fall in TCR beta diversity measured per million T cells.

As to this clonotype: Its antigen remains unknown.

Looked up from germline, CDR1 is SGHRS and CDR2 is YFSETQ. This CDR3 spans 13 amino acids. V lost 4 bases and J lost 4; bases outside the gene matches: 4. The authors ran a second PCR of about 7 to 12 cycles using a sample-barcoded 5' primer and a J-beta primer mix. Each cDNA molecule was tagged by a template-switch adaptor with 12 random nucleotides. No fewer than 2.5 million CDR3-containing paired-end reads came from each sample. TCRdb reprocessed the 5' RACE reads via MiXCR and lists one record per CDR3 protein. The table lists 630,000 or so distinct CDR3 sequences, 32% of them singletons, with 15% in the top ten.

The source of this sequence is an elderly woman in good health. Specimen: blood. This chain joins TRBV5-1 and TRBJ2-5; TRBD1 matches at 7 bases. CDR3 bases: TGCGCCAGCAGCCCAGGACAGGTAGAGACCCAGTACTTC. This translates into CASSPGQVETQYF. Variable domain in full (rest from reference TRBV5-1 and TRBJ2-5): KAGVTQTPRYLIKTRGQQVTLSCSPISGHRSVSWYQQTPGQGLQFLFEYFSETQRNKGNFPGRFSGRQFSNSRSEMNVSTLELGDSALYLCASSPGQVETQYFGPGTRLLVL.